These T cell receptor beta chains were read from a single sample in a study of blood T cell repertoires in COVID-19. Clones were read by immunoSEQ multiplex PCR, and TCRdb kept only the in-frame ones, dropping some. The repertoire holds 120,000 or so clones, with roughly 85% as singletons. The sample was peripheral blood. Every receptor here comes from an elderly man with active or convalescent COVID-19. The CDR3 runs from the conserved cysteine through the conserved F or W. A D gene is named only where the DNA matches it firmly. Clone size is shown for a subset of rows, as once, few, many or a class of expanded clone.

DNA: TGTGCCACTACAGGGGCTAACTTTTCACCCCTCCACTTT
CDR3: CATTGANFSPLHF
J: TRBJ1-6
D: TRBD1
V: TRBV7-9
size: few

DNA: TGTGCCAGCAGTCGCCTCGGGACTTATCATTCACCCCTCCACTTT
CDR3: CASSRLGTYHSPLHF
J: TRBJ1-6
D: .
V: TRBV6-5
size: .

DNA: TGTGCCAGCAGCCAAGGTCTACTAGCGGGAGGGGGAAACATTCAGTACTTC
CDR3: CASSQGLLAGGGNIQYF
J: TRBJ2-4
D: TRBD2
V: TRBV3-1/TRBV3-2
size: .

DNA: TGCGCCAGCAGCTTGGTTCAGGGGGCCGAAGAGCAGTACTTC
CDR3: CASSLVQGAEEQYF
J: TRBJ2-7
D: TRBD1
V: TRBV5-1
size: .

DNA: TGTGCCTGGAGATTCAGGGGCACAGATACGCAGTATTTT
CDR3: CAWRFRGTDTQYF
J: TRBJ2-3
D: .
V: TRBV30
size: once

DNA: TGTGCCATGGGGACAGGGTTAGGCTATGGCTACACCTTC
CDR3: CAMGTGLGYGYTF
J: TRBJ1-2
D: TRBD1
V: TRBV10-3
size: .

DNA: TGTGCCACCAGTGATTTGACTAGCGGAAAGCAGTTCTTC
CDR3: CATSDLTSGKQFF
J: TRBJ2-1
D: TRBD2
V: TRBV24-1
size: .

DNA: TGTGCCAGCTCACCAACCAATCGGGACACCCAGGAAAAACTGTTTTTT
CDR3: CASSPTNRDTQEKLFF
J: TRBJ1-4
D: .
V: TRBV18
size: few

DNA: TGTGCCAGCAGCCCTCCCACTTCTATGAACACTGAAGCTTTCTTT
CDR3: CASSPPTSMNTEAFF
J: TRBJ1-1
D: .
V: TRBV3-1/TRBV3-2
size: many

DNA: TGTGCCAGCAGCCAACGGACAGCTGGGGCCAACGTCCTGACTTTC
CDR3: CASSQRTAGANVLTF
J: TRBJ2-6
D: .
V: TRBV14
size: .

DNA: TGCAGCGTTACAAAGATGAACACTGAAGCTTTCTTT
CDR3: CSVTKMNTEAFF
J: TRBJ1-1
D: .
V: TRBV29-1
size: .